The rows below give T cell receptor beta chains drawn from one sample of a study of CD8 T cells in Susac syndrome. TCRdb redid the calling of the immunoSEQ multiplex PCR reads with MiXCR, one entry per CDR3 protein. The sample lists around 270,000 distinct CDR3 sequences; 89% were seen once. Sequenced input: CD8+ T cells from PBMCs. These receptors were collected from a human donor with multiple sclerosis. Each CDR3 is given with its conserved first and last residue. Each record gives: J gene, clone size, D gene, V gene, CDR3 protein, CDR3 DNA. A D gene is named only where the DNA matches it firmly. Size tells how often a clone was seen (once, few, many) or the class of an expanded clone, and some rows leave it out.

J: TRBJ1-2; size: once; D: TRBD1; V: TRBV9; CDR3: CASSARTGVGYGYTF; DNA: TGTGCCAGCAGCGCCAGGACAGGAGTAGGGTATGGCTACACCTTC
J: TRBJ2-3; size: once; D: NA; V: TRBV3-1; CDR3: CASSQERGTSTDTQYF; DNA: TGTGCCAGCAGCCAAGAGCGGGGCACTAGCACAGATACGCAGTATTTT
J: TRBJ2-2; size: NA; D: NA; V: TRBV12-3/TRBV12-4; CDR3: CASSLAGTYRLTGELFF; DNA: TGTGCCAGCAGTTTAGCCGGGACCTACAGACTAACCGGGGAGCTGTTTTTT
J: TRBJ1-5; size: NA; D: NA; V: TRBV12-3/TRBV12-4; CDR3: CASSPLAANQPQHF; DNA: TGTGCCAGCAGCCCTTTAGCGGCTAATCAGCCCCAGCATTTT
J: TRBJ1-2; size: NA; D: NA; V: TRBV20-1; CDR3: CSATGFHTF; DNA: TGCAGCGCAACAGGGTTCCACACCTTC
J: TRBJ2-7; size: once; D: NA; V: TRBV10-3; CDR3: CAISEGAGAPYEQYF; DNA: TGTGCCATCAGTGAGGGTGCAGGGGCTCCCTACGAGCAGTACTTC
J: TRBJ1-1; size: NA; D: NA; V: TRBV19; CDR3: CASPGGTEAFF; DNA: TGTGCCAGCCCAGGAGGCACTGAAGCTTTCTTT
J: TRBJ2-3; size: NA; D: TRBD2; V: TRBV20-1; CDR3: CRATGTSGGGWADTQYF; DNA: TGCAGGGCTACGGGGACTAGCGGGGGGGGCTGGGCAGATACGCAGTATTTT
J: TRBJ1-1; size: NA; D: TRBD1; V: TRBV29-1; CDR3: CSVDADRDRAPFGNTEAFF; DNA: TGCAGCGTTGATGCTGACCGGGACAGGGCTCCCTTCGGGAACACTGAAGCTTTCTTT
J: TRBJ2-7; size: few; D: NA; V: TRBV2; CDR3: CASRRTASYEQYF; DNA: TGTGCCAGCAGGAGGACGGCCTCCTACGAGCAGTACTTC
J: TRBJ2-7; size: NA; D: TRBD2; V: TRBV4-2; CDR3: CASSPGTSGVISYEQYF; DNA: TGTGCCAGCAGCCCCGGGACTAGCGGCGTTATCTCCTACGAGCAGTACTTC
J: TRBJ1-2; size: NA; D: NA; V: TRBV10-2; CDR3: CASSELRQAGYTF; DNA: TGCGCCAGCAGTGAGTTAAGACAGGCCGGCTACACCTTC
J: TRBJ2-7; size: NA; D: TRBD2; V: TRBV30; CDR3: CAWSVGSGGAAYEQYF; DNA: TGTGCCTGGAGTGTCGGTAGCGGGGGGGCCGCTTACGAGCAGTACTTC
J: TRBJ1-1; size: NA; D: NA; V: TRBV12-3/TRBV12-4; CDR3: CASSGTGQNTEAFF; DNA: TGTGCCAGCAGTGGAACAGGACAGAACACTGAAGCTTTCTTT
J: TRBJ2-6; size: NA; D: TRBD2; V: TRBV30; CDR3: CAWSRGGSSSGANVLTF; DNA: TGTGCCTGGAGTCGGGGGGGATCAAGCTCTGGGGCCAACGTCCTGACTTTC
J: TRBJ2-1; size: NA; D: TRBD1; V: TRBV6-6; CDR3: CASSSGQSAYNEQFF; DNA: TGTGCCAGCAGTTCGGGACAGTCAGCGTACAATGAGCAGTTCTTC
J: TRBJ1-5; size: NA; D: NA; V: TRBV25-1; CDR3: CASSEIGNQPQHF; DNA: TGTGCCAGCAGTGAGATTGGCAATCAGCCCCAGCATTTT
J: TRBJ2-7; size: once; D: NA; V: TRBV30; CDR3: CAWSALLGEQYF; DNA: TGTGCCTGGAGTGCCCTTCTCGGAGAGCAGTACTTC
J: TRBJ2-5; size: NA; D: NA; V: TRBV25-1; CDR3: CASSEYGETVTETQYF; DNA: TGTGCCAGCAGTGAATATGGTGAGACAGTGACAGAGACCCAGTACTTC
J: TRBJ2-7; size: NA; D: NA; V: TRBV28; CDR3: CASSFRGSSSYEQYF; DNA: TGTGCCAGCAGTTTTCGGGGTTCGAGCTCCTACGAGCAGTACTTC